This record looks at one TCR beta chain sequence and its context. Generated by immunoSEQ multiplex PCR, the TCRdb table keeps only in-frame clones and is missing some. The table has about 98,000 clones, about 91% seen once. The data stem from a study of T cell changes during pregnancy in multiple sclerosis. The CDR3 runs 15 residues. Germline CDR1 and CDR2: KGHSH and LQKENI. With 3 bases clipped from V and 3 bases from J, the junction kept 8 bases outside the gene matches. The J gene is TRBJ2-7, the V gene TRBV18, with 7 bases aligning to TRBD2. The input for sequencing was peripheral blood, taken after pregnancy. The sequence came from a female donor in good health, enrolled as a control in a pregnancy study. CDR3 sequence: CASSPKGLTLYEQYF. The CDR3 DNA reads as TGTGCCAGCTCACCTAAGGGACTAACCCTCTACGAGCAGTACTTC.